This T cell receptor beta chain was identified in a study of OX40 agonist ivuxolimab in advanced cancers. Regarding the study in general: The costimulatory receptor OX40 (CD134) was targeted by ivuxolimab, a fully human IgG2 agonistic monoclonal antibody. Intravenous ivuxolimab was administered to patients every 2 weeks at six dose levels: 0.01, 0.1, 0.3, 1.5, 3 and 10 mg/kg. Among the approximately 54 dose-escalation patients, about 19 had hepatocellular carcinoma, roughly 15 melanoma, 9 renal cell carcinoma and 9 head and neck cancer. In the dose-escalation cohort, around 80% of patients were male, and the mean age was approximately 60 years with a range of about 23 to 79. Patients were allowed to have had prior anti-PD-1, anti-PD-L1 or anti-CTLA-4 therapy, and 30% to 40% of the dose-escalation patients had previously received checkpoint inhibitors. Partial responses occurred in three dose-escalation patients: two with cutaneous melanoma and one with hepatocellular carcinoma. Peripheral TCRbeta sequencing was intended to test whether TCR sequence diversity was altered and clonal T-cell expansion was caused by ivuxolimab. The paper covers the monotherapy dose-escalation part of the phase I ivuxolimab trial, which included N = 52 patients.

To sequence the TCRbeta CDR3 region, genomic DNA was isolated from the sorted cells. The immunoSEQ Assay was used for sequencing of TCRbeta CDR3 regions. The immuneACCESS repertoire file appears here via TCRdb, limited to in-frame rearrangements. These files lack a portion of the clones; in checked studies, under half of the deficit traces to unresolved V genes, and the cause of the others is not known. The table for this sample lists about 12,000 clones; 65% to 80% of them were counted only once. The ten largest clonotypes hold 25% to 30% of the sample. General conclusions and limits of the study: At doses from 0.1 to 3.0 mg/kg, clonal expansion was seen in both CD4+ and CD8+ blood T cells between baseline and week 6. After ivuxolimab, CD8+ T cells had more expanded clones than CD4+ T cells on average. The antigen specificity of the peripheral T cells that underwent clonal expansion was not determined. Low levels of normalized T-cell clonal expansion were also seen in some nonresponding patients. In partial responders in the 0.1-3.0 mg/kg groups, normalized peripheral clonal expansion was found to be among the lowest, especially among CD8+ T cells.

The trial excluded patients who had a history of autoimmune disease or who were on systemic immunosuppression. Peripheral blood for TCR sequencing was collected from all dose cohorts at baseline, on cycle 4 day 1, and on cycle 7 day 1. The samples were taken from a phase I, first-in-human, multicenter, open-label dose-escalation trial of ivuxolimab. Adults with locally advanced or metastatic melanoma, renal cell, hepatocellular, or head and neck squamous cell carcinoma were enrolled in the trial. Before TCR sequencing, CD4+ and CD8+ T cells were separately sorted from peripheral blood. Spanning cysteine to phenylalanine, the CDR3 consists of 15 amino acids. CDR3 DNA only is kept here, 45 bases in frame from base 1. V loses 5 bases at its end and J loses 7 bases; junction bases beyond the gene matches: 11. CDR1 and CDR2 are read off the germline V gene (reference sequence) as MNHEY and SMNVEV. Of note for this clone: What this receptor recognizes is not known. No quality values exist for individual bases; no much larger clone is one base distant.

This TCR was sampled from an adult with an advanced solid tumor such as melanoma, head and neck, liver or kidney cancer. The V and J segments used are TRBV27 and TRBJ2-1; 7 junctional bases match TRBD1. The sample here was CD4+ or CD8+ T cells sorted from blood, taken in a trial of the OX40 agonist ivuxolimab. The CDR3: CASSLRDRRLNEQFF. Read as DNA, the sequence is TGTGCCAGCAGTCTCCGGGACAGACGTCTAAATGAGCAGTTCTTC.